The entry below gives a single T cell receptor (beta chain) sequence along with its context. Its antigen is as yet unknown. Genomic DNA belonging to each subset was distributed in equal measure over several immunoSEQ plates. Replicate PCRs for sorted subsets used approximately 190 ng DNA; this equaled tens of thousands of T cell genomes. Assay: immunoSEQ multiplex PCR; the TCRdb copy retains only in-frame clones and omits some. Of 550,000 to 850,000 clones in the sample, roughly 70% were seen once. CDR1 and CDR2 from the germline V gene are SGHTA and FQGNSA. CDR3 length: 14 residues. The V gene lost 5 bases and the J gene lost 4 bases, with 14 bases spanning the gap. This sample stems from a study of shared clonotypes between healthy human individuals. Whole-study results and caveats: Some naive CD4 clonotypes, around 4.7%, turned up in common across several donors. The study found lower generation probabilities in non-shared clonotypes than in those shared by all four donors.

Sequencing input: memory CD4+ T cells sorted from blood. Subset denoted: CD45RA-negative fraction. This sequence joins TRBV7-2 and TRBJ1-2, with D perhaps TRBD1 (5 bases). The clonotype comes from a woman aged 25-40 years in good health. The CDR3 protein is CASSRQKNAYGYTF. The CDR3 nucleotides are TGTGCCAGCAGCAGACAGAAGAACGCCTATGGCTACACCTTC.